This T cell receptor beta chain was documented in a study of blood T cell repertoires in COVID-19. The table came from immunoSEQ multiplex PCR; TCRdb's copy has only in-frame clones and leaves some out. This sample has about 140,000 clones, with about 80% found just once. Germline V gene data show CDR1 as SGHNT and CDR2 as YYREEE (reference sequence). The CDR3 contains 15 residues. V dropped 1 base and J dropped 4; count of bases not matched to a gene: 5. The clonotype was recovered from a woman aged 18-29 years who had been exposed to COVID-19. The chain is built from TRBV5-4 and TRBJ1-2; TRBD1 matches 9 bases. The specimen sequenced was PBMCs or T cells enriched from blood (not recorded which). CDR3 amino acids: CASSLTGGGSYGYTF. The CDR3 coding sequence is TGTGCCAGCAGCTTGACAGGGGGCGGTAGCTATGGCTACACCTTC.